The rows below give T cell receptor beta chains drawn from one sample of a study of radiotherapy plus CTLA-4 blockade in lung cancer. The protocol was immunoSEQ multiplex PCR, while the TCRdb copy is restricted to in-frame clones and leaves out a portion. The sample records approximately 40,000 clones, 80% to 90% being singletons. The specimen comprised peripheral blood, sampled from a patient treated with radiotherapy plus ipilimumab. The receptors shown here come from a human donor with non-small cell lung cancer whose response to radiotherapy plus ipilimumab could not be evaluated. The CDR3 runs from the conserved cysteine through the conserved F or W. Each record gives: V gene, clone size, D gene, J gene, CDR3 protein, CDR3 DNA. A D gene is named only where the DNA matches it firmly. Rows give clone size only sometimes, using once, few, many, or a class for an expanded clone.

v_call: TRBV19
clone_size: -
d_call: -
j_call: TRBJ2-1
cdr3_aa: CASSIPFSNEQFF
cdr3_nt: TGTGCCAGTAGTATCCCTTTCAGTAATGAGCAGTTCTTC

v_call: TRBV5-6
clone_size: once
d_call: -
j_call: TRBJ1-2
cdr3_aa: CASSLSGRDGYTF
cdr3_nt: TGTGCCAGCAGCTTGTCTGGGAGGGATGGCTACACCTTC

v_call: TRBV6-5
clone_size: few
d_call: -
j_call: TRBJ1-1
cdr3_aa: CASRQNTEAFF
cdr3_nt: TGTGCCAGCAGACAGAACACTGAAGCTTTCTTT

v_call: TRBV7-2
clone_size: -
d_call: -
j_call: TRBJ1-5
cdr3_aa: CASSPIDRSNQPQHF
cdr3_nt: TGTGCCAGCAGCCCAATCGACAGGAGCAATCAGCCCCAGCATTTT

v_call: TRBV10-3
clone_size: -
d_call: -
j_call: TRBJ1-2
cdr3_aa: CAISESGGENYGYTF
cdr3_nt: TGTGCCATCAGTGAGTCAGGGGGGGAAAACTATGGCTACACCTTC

v_call: TRBV2
clone_size: -
d_call: -
j_call: TRBJ1-1
cdr3_aa: CASSARGRGDALKAFF
cdr3_nt: TGTGCCAGCAGTGCCAGGGGACGGGGTGACGCTTTGAAAGCTTTCTTT

v_call: TRBV6-1
clone_size: -
d_call: -
j_call: TRBJ2-3
cdr3_aa: CASRGYTDTQYF
cdr3_nt: TGTGCCAGCCGAGGTTACACAGATACGCAGTATTTT

v_call: TRBV27
clone_size: few
d_call: -
j_call: TRBJ2-1
cdr3_aa: CASSFRGQYNEQFF
cdr3_nt: TGTGCCAGCAGTTTCCGAGGCCAATACAATGAGCAGTTCTTC

v_call: TRBV7-3
clone_size: -
d_call: -
j_call: TRBJ2-7
cdr3_aa: CASSPNREKTYEQYF
cdr3_nt: TGTGCCAGCAGCCCAAACAGGGAGAAGACCTACGAGCAGTACTTC

v_call: TRBV6-6
clone_size: -
d_call: TRBD1
j_call: TRBJ2-3
cdr3_aa: CASSPTTGTQYF
cdr3_nt: TGTGCCAGCAGTCCGACGACAGGGACGCAGTATTTT

v_call: TRBV2
clone_size: -
d_call: -
j_call: TRBJ1-6
cdr3_aa: CASSQRETIQSPLHF
cdr3_nt: TGTGCCAGCAGTCAGCGGGAGACCATCCAGTCACCCCTCCACTTT

v_call: TRBV11-3
clone_size: -
d_call: -
j_call: TRBJ2-1
cdr3_aa: CASSFSGSEQFF
cdr3_nt: TGTGCCAGCAGCTTCTCTGGGAGTGAGCAGTTCTTC

v_call: TRBV9
clone_size: once
d_call: -
j_call: TRBJ2-5
cdr3_aa: CASSVAPTSGLGTQYF
cdr3_nt: TGTGCCAGCAGCGTAGCTCCCACTAGTGGATTGGGGACCCAGTACTTC

v_call: TRBV23-1
clone_size: -
d_call: TRBD1
j_call: TRBJ2-3
cdr3_aa: CASSQPCSRTKSGGADTQYF
cdr3_nt: TGCGCCAGCAGTCAACCTTGTTCGAGGACCAAGTCAGGGGGCGCAGATACGCAGTATTTT

v_call: TRBV5-5
clone_size: -
d_call: -
j_call: TRBJ2-2
cdr3_aa: CASSLGQNTGELFF
cdr3_nt: TGTGCCAGCAGCTTGGGACAGAACACCGGGGAGCTGTTTTTT

v_call: TRBV19
clone_size: -
d_call: -
j_call: TRBJ2-4
cdr3_aa: CASSEDRKWGNIQYF
cdr3_nt: TGTGCCAGTAGTGAAGACAGAAAATGGGGAAACATTCAGTACTTC

v_call: TRBV5-1
clone_size: -
d_call: -
j_call: TRBJ2-5
cdr3_aa: CASSAGVRGAQYF
cdr3_nt: TGCGCCAGCAGCGCCGGAGTCCGCGGCGCCCAGTACTTC

v_call: TRBV6-5
clone_size: -
d_call: TRBD2
j_call: TRBJ2-5
cdr3_aa: CASKPAGGNQYF
cdr3_nt: TGTGCCAGCAAACCGGCGGGGGGAAACCAGTACTTC

v_call: TRBV29-1
clone_size: -
d_call: TRBD1
j_call: TRBJ2-2
cdr3_aa: CSVEMSGRGRDGELFF
cdr3_nt: TGCAGCGTTGAAATGTCTGGCAGGGGGCGAGACGGGGAGCTGTTTTTT

v_call: TRBV10-2
clone_size: -
d_call: TRBD1
j_call: TRBJ2-4
cdr3_aa: CASSWDWGQGFGAKNIQYF
cdr3_nt: TGCGCCAGCAGTTGGGATTGGGGACAGGGTTTTGGAGCCAAAAACATTCAGTACTTC

v_call: TRBV6-5
clone_size: -
d_call: TRBD1
j_call: TRBJ1-2
cdr3_aa: CASSYRPGGVYGYTF
cdr3_nt: TGTGCCAGCAGTTACAGACCAGGGGGCGTCTATGGCTACACCTTC

v_call: TRBV19
clone_size: -
d_call: -
j_call: TRBJ1-1
cdr3_aa: CASRWPGGTEAFF
cdr3_nt: TGTGCCAGTAGATGGCCGGGGGGGACTGAAGCTTTCTTT

v_call: TRBV6-6
clone_size: few
d_call: TRBD2
j_call: TRBJ2-3
cdr3_aa: CASNPVPSGGRVTQYF
cdr3_nt: TGTGCCAGCAACCCCGTCCCTAGCGGGGGGCGGGTTACGCAGTATTTT

v_call: TRBV18
clone_size: -
d_call: -
j_call: TRBJ2-5
cdr3_aa: CASSDSVVQETQYF
cdr3_nt: TGTGCCAGCTCAGACAGTGTAGTTCAAGAGACCCAGTACTTC

v_call: TRBV11-2
clone_size: few
d_call: TRBD1
j_call: TRBJ2-2
cdr3_aa: CASNSGQGNTGELFF
cdr3_nt: TGTGCCAGCAACTCGGGACAGGGGAACACCGGGGAGCTGTTTTTT

v_call: TRBV6-1
clone_size: -
d_call: TRBD1
j_call: TRBJ2-7
cdr3_aa: CASSEVVGQSSYEQYF
cdr3_nt: TGTGCCAGCAGTGAAGTTGTGGGACAGAGCTCCTACGAGCAGTACTTC

v_call: TRBV19
clone_size: -
d_call: -
j_call: TRBJ1-5
cdr3_aa: CASSIGGGGPQPQHF
cdr3_nt: TGTGCCAGTAGTATAGGGGGAGGGGGGCCGCAGCCCCAGCATTTT

v_call: TRBV7-9
clone_size: -
d_call: -
j_call: TRBJ2-1
cdr3_aa: CASSSGGNEQFF
cdr3_nt: TGTGCCAGCAGCTCCGGGGGCAATGAGCAGTTCTTC

v_call: TRBV28
clone_size: -
d_call: -
j_call: TRBJ1-1
cdr3_aa: CASRSPGVGTEAFF
cdr3_nt: TGTGCCAGCAGATCCCCAGGGGTGGGCACTGAAGCTTTCTTT

v_call: TRBV29-1
clone_size: -
d_call: TRBD2
j_call: TRBJ2-7
cdr3_aa: CSVVLSGGCHEQYF
cdr3_nt: TGCAGCGTTGTCCTCAGCGGGGGGTGCCACGAGCAGTACTTC

v_call: TRBV21-1
clone_size: -
d_call: -
j_call: TRBJ1-5
cdr3_aa: CASSLGGRYSNQPQHF
cdr3_nt: TGTGCCAGCAGCCTAGGAGGGCGCTATAGCAATCAGCCCCAGCATTTT

v_call: TRBV6-5
clone_size: once
d_call: TRBD2
j_call: TRBJ2-5
cdr3_aa: CASSYVRGGRETQYF
cdr3_nt: TGTGCCAGCAGTTACGTCCGGGGGGGCCGAGAGACCCAGTACTTC

v_call: TRBV7-9
clone_size: -
d_call: TRBD1
j_call: TRBJ1-4
cdr3_aa: CASRAHRGETEKLFF
cdr3_nt: TGTGCCAGCCGCGCACACAGGGGGGAGACAGAAAAACTGTTTTTT

v_call: TRBV18
clone_size: -
d_call: -
j_call: TRBJ2-1
cdr3_aa: CASSPPGQSSYNEQFF
cdr3_nt: TGTGCCAGCTCACCACCTGGACAAAGCTCCTACAATGAGCAGTTCTTC

v_call: TRBV27
clone_size: -
d_call: -
j_call: TRBJ2-1
cdr3_aa: CASREGDNAYNEQFF
cdr3_nt: TGTGCCAGCAGAGAGGGGGACAACGCCTACAATGAGCAGTTCTTC

v_call: TRBV19
clone_size: -
d_call: TRBD2
j_call: TRBJ2-7
cdr3_aa: CASPIGGMGTSMISEQYF
cdr3_nt: TGTGCCAGTCCCATTGGGGGAATGGGGACTAGTATGATATCCGAGCAGTACTTC

v_call: TRBV4-3
clone_size: -
d_call: -
j_call: TRBJ2-7
cdr3_aa: CASSQGTGVAYEQYF
cdr3_nt: TGCGCCAGCAGCCAGGGGACGGGAGTGGCCTACGAGCAGTACTTC

v_call: TRBV5-1
clone_size: -
d_call: TRBD2
j_call: TRBJ2-3
cdr3_aa: CASSWGSSGTDTQYF
cdr3_nt: TGCGCCAGCAGCTGGGGGTCTAGCGGGACGGATACGCAGTATTTT

v_call: TRBV4-1
clone_size: -
d_call: -
j_call: TRBJ2-5
cdr3_aa: CASSLTRTEETQYF
cdr3_nt: TGCGCCAGCAGCCTGACCAGGACAGAAGAGACCCAGTACTTC

v_call: TRBV2
clone_size: -
d_call: -
j_call: TRBJ2-5
cdr3_aa: CASRGAFVQETQYF
cdr3_nt: TGTGCCAGCAGGGGGGCGTTCGTCCAAGAGACCCAGTACTTC

v_call: TRBV6-6
clone_size: few
d_call: TRBD1
j_call: TRBJ2-7
cdr3_aa: CASSDPGQGIYEQYF
cdr3_nt: TGTGCCAGCAGTGACCCGGGACAGGGGATCTACGAGCAGTACTTC

v_call: TRBV2
clone_size: -
d_call: TRBD1
j_call: TRBJ1-2
cdr3_aa: CASKGQGADGYTF
cdr3_nt: TGTGCCAGCAAGGGACAGGGGGCGGATGGCTACACCTTC

v_call: TRBV10-3
clone_size: -
d_call: -
j_call: TRBJ1-2
cdr3_aa: CAIKSGTWGNYGYTF
cdr3_nt: TGTGCCATCAAATCCGGGACTTGGGGTAACTATGGCTACACCTTC

v_call: TRBV6-4
clone_size: -
d_call: -
j_call: TRBJ2-6
cdr3_aa: CASTEEAGANVLTF
cdr3_nt: TGTGCCAGCACCGAGGAAGCTGGGGCCAACGTCCTGACTTTC

v_call: TRBV5-1
clone_size: once
d_call: TRBD1
j_call: TRBJ1-4
cdr3_aa: CASSTGTGRGEKLFF
cdr3_nt: TGCGCCAGCAGCACCGGGACAGGGCGTGGTGAAAAACTGTTTTTT

v_call: TRBV5-4
clone_size: once
d_call: TRBD2
j_call: TRBJ2-7
cdr3_aa: CASSLEGLPYEQYF
cdr3_nt: TGTGCCAGCAGCCTGGAGGGACTACCTTACGAGCAGTACTTC